This T cell receptor (beta chain) came from a study of blood T cells in healthy people across ages. Study background: Template-switching capture recovered about one barcoded beta molecule per two T cells.

Regarding this clonotype: Antigen unknown.

Isolation of PBMCs gave at least 7 million cells per sample. Trimming removed 6 bases from V and 3 bases from J, with 11 bases in between. This CDR3 has 13 residues. Germline V lookup: CDR1 SGHAT, CDR2 FQNNGV. A second PCR of about 6 to 12 cycles used a sample-barcoded 5' primer and a J-beta primer mix. TCRdb ran MiXCR on the 5' RACE reads and lists one entry per CDR3 protein. This sample has over 700,000 distinct CDR3 sequences, with 53% found just once. Study-wide findings and caveats: Researchers said unsorted PBMCs prevented a conclusive naive versus antigen-experienced comparison. Estimated diversity across one million T cells was deemed an underestimate.

Sample: blood. J is TRBJ1-1 and V is TRBV11-2; tentative D call: TRBD1 (5 bases). This clonotype originated in a man aged 80 or over in good health. CDR3 protein: CASRDTGYTEAFF. Here the CDR3 DNA reads TGTGCCAGCAGGGACACAGGTTACACTGAAGCTTTCTTT.